The source of this TCR beta chain is a study of T cells expressing NK-cell markers. CDR3 size: 12 residues. In germline, CDR1 is LGHDT, CDR2 YNNKEL (reference sequence). With the 5' RACE reads reprocessed, TCRdb shows one record per CDR3 protein and no DNA. The sample table includes approximately 420,000 distinct CDR3 sequences. The rearrangement joins TRBV3-1 to TRBJ1-2. Sequencing was carried out using blood T cells: a sorted CD56 or NKG2C T cell subset, CD4+ or CD8+ T cells, or bulk PBMC T cells (not recorded which). The TCR was taken from a woman in her forties or fifties in good health. CDR3 residues: CASSGANYGYTF.